One sample yielded the 32 T cell receptor beta chains listed below, sequenced in a study of regulatory T cells in long-lasting Graves disease. CDR3 regions were amplified by Arm-PCR using iRepertoire HTBI primers to build TCR beta libraries. A single record per CDR3 protein comes from TCRdb applying MiXCR to the multiplex PCR reads. The sample lists about 470,000 distinct CDR3 sequences; 20% were seen once. Time point of the sample: persistent/refractory GD, antithyroid drugs over 5 years with positive TRAb. Making the TCR library involved RNA that had been extracted from PBMCs. Sequenced here: peripheral blood mononuclear cells (PBMCs), sampled when the disease was refractory, from a patient treated with antithyroid drugs. These receptors all come from a female donor with Graves disease.

On this clonotype: Possible read error: a much larger clone is one base away. The chain employs TRBV5-1 and TRBJ1-4, with TRBD1 as a possible D gene (6 bases). The CDR3 consists of 14 residues. Germline loops: CDR1 SGHRS, CDR2 YFSETQ. The CDR3 region is CASSLAQGNEELFF. The DNA for the CDR3 is TGCGCCAGCAGCTTGGCACAGGGAAATGAAGAACTGTTTTTT.

This clonotype has ten or more counts. The V and J genes are TRBV2 and TRBJ2-4; perhaps TRBD1 as D (6 bases). CDR3 length: 13 amino acids. V lost 6 bases, J lost 8 bases, and 14 bases lay in between. Germline CDR1 and CDR2: SNHLY and FYNNEI. CDR3 sequence: CASREDRMDIQYF. CDR3 in DNA: TGTGCCAGCAGAGAGGACAGAATGGACATTCAGTACTTC.

Comment on this clonotype: Since a much larger clone is just one base distant, this may be a read error. J is TRBJ1-3 and V is TRBV12-3 or TRBV12-4, with a tentative D call TRBD1 (6 bases). The CDR3 sequence is 15 residues long. CDR3 sequence: CANSAGVNSGNTIYF. Written as DNA, the CDR3 is TGTGCCAACAGTGCAGGGGTTAACTCTGGAAACACCATATATTTT.

This clonotype was found many times. V and J are TRBV20-1 and TRBJ1-5; D uncertain. From germline, CDR1 is DFQATT and CDR2 SNEGSKA (reference sequence). CDR3 length: 14 amino acids. With 1 base removed from V and 5 bases from J, the gap between germline ends came to 12 bases. This CDR3 reads CSARAPGIDQPQHF. The CDR3 nucleotides read TGCAGTGCTAGAGCCCCGGGGATCGATCAGCCCCAGCATTTT.

The chain uses TRBV7-2 and TRBJ2-7, with TRBD1 matching 9 bases. The V gene end was trimmed by 0 bases and the J gene end by 7 bases; junction bases not matched to a gene: 10. Germline assignment: CDR1 SGHTA and CDR2 FQGNSA. The CDR3 has 16 residues. The CDR3 nucleotides are TGTGCCAGCAGCTTAGCCGGGACAGGGTCCGGGGGGGAGCAGTACTTC. Translating gives CASSLAGTGSGGEQYF.

The CDR3 coding sequence is TGTGCCAGCTCGCAGGGGCTGACCGGGGAGCTGTTTTTT. Encoded protein: CASSQGLTGELFF. J is TRBJ2-2 and V is TRBV9; the D gene is possibly TRBD1 (6 bases). Germline values: CDR1 SGDLS, CDR2 YYNGEE. The CDR3 extends over 13 amino acids. Deletions cut 7 bases from V and 5 bases from J, with 12 bases between.

This clonotype was observed a few times. The chain has TRBV9 and TRBJ2-7; the D is unclear. Germline V CDR1 and CDR2: SGDLS, YYNGEE. V was trimmed by 4 bases and J by 5 bases, leaving 16 bases between them. The CDR3 sequence is 14 residues long. CDR3 nucleotides: TGTGCCAGCAGCCCCAAACCCGGTGTCCACGAGCAGTACTTC. It encodes CASSPKPGVHEQYF. Full variable domain (outside the CDR3, taken from reference TRBV9 and TRBJ2-7): DSGVTQTPKHLITATGQRVTLRCSPRSGDLSVYWYQQSLDQGLQFLIQYYNGEERAKGNILERFSAQQFPDLHSELNLSSLELGDSALYFCASSPKPGVHEQYFGPGTRLTVT.

In its sample, this clonotype was seen many times. This chain uses TRBV4-1 with TRBJ1-1, with D possibly TRBD1 on 5 matching bases. The germline V and J ends were trimmed by 0 bases and 7 bases, with 12 bases remaining between them. The germline CDR1 and CDR2 sequences are MGHRA and YSYEKL. The CDR3 contains 14 residues. The CDR3 region is CASSQDPGSVEAFF. The CDR3 nucleotides read TGCGCCAGCAGCCAAGATCCAGGGTCGGTTGAAGCTTTCTTT.

This clonotype was seen a single time. A read error is possible here, since a much larger clone lies one base away. J is TRBJ1-2 and V is TRBV28; the D is unclear. This CDR3 has 17 residues. Germline CDR1 and CDR2: MDHEN and SYDVKM. The CDR3 is CASSEESYAGVNYGCTF. The CDR3 DNA reads TGTGCCAGCAGTGAAGAAAGTTACGCAGGAGTGAACTATGGCTGCACCTTC.

The chain uses TRBV6-2 or TRBV6-3 and TRBJ1-1, with D possibly TRBD1 on 5 matching bases. The CDR3 has 12 amino acids. Trimming removed 8 bases from V and 6 bases from J, with 13 bases in between. The germline CDR1 and CDR2 sequences are MNHEY and SVGEGT. The CDR3 sequence is CASPQGTPEAFF. In DNA form, the CDR3 reads TGTGCCAGCCCCCAGGGAACTCCTGAAGCTTTCTTT.

The chain employs TRBV19 and TRBJ2-7; possibly TRBD1 or TRBD2 for D (7 bases each). This CDR3 is 16 amino acids long. CDR1 LNHDA and CDR2 SQIVND come from the germline V gene (reference sequence). The V end lost 8 bases, the J end lost 3 bases, and 23 bases lay between the germline ends. This chain's CDR3 is CASASGEGANFYEQYF. The CDR3 DNA is TGTGCCAGTGCCTCGGGGGAGGGGGCAAATTTCTACGAGCAGTACTTC.

This clonotype was detected many times. The chain joins TRBV9 to TRBJ2-5; D not resolved. The CDR3 extends over 13 amino acids. Germline V gene lookup returns CDR1 SGDLS and CDR2 YYNGEE. V was trimmed by 8 bases and J by 2 bases, leaving 13 bases between them. DNA for the CDR3: TGTGCCAGTGGCTCCCCCCTACAAGAGACCCAGTACTTC. Amino acid sequence: CASGSPLQETQYF.

This clonotype has just a few counts. The V gene is TRBV11-2, the J gene TRBJ2-1; TRBD2 is a possible D gene (5 bases). Trimming left V 5 bases short and J 3 bases short, with 17 bases between. CDR1 SGHAT and CDR2 FQNNGV come from the germline V gene. The CDR3 loop spans 16 amino acids. CDR3 sequence: CASSPTTGDFYNEQFF. The CDR3 DNA is TGTGCCAGCAGCCCAACCACCGGGGATTTCTACAATGAGCAGTTCTTC. Based on the CDR3 plus reference TRBV11-2 and TRBJ2-1, the full variable domain is EAGVAQSPRYKIIEKRQSVAFWCNPISGHATLYWYQQILGQGPKLLIQFQNNGVVDDSQLPKDRFSAERLKGVDSTLKIQPAKLEDSAVYLCASSPTTGDFYNEQFFGPGTRLTVL.

This clonotype was recorded at least ten times. The V and J genes are TRBV6-1 and TRBJ2-7; possible D gene TRBD2, 6 bases. Trimming cost V 7 bases and J 3 bases, with 16 bases left between them. The CDR3 runs to 14 residues. Germline values: CDR1 MNHNS, CDR2 SASEGT. The CDR3 protein is CASNGGAAYYEQYF. The CDR3, as DNA: TGTGCCAGCAACGGGGGAGCCGCATACTACGAGCAGTACTTC.

In regard to this clonotype: An end of the junction does not agree with germline; a read error may underlie this. DNA of the CDR3: TGTGCCAGCAGGGATAGCAGTCAGCCCCAGCATTTT. It yields the protein CASRDSSQPQHF. The chain uses TRBV6-2 or TRBV6-3 and TRBJ1-5; no clear D. CDR3 length: 12 amino acids. Per the germline V gene, CDR1 is MNHEY and CDR2 is SVGEGT.

This clonotype was detected ten times or more. V is TRBV5-4 and J is TRBJ1-2, with unresolved D. The V end lost 3 bases, the J end lost 3 bases, and 6 bases lay between the germline ends. The CDR3 runs to 12 residues. The germline V gene has CDR1 SGHNT and CDR2 YYREEE (reference sequence). CDR3 sequence (DNA): TGTGCCAGCAGCTCGGGCCACTATGGCTACACCTTC. Translation gives CASSSGHYGYTF.

This clonotype was detected only once. The chain uses TRBV7-3 and TRBJ2-1; TRBD2 agrees at 8 bases. There are 15 residues in the CDR3. After removal of 2 bases from V and 8 bases from J, the junction contained 8 bases not matched to a gene. CDR1 is SGHTA and CDR2 is FQGTGA in the germline V gene. The DNA for the CDR3 is TGTGCCAGCAGCTTATTGGCGGGAGGCGGCGATGAGCAGTTCTTC. This encodes CASSLLAGGGDEQFF.

The rearrangement links TRBV12-5 to TRBJ1-1; 8 bases are a match to TRBD1. Trimming cost V 5 bases and J 1 base; bases outside gene matches: 3. This CDR3 spans 14 amino acids. The germline V gene has CDR1 LGHNT and CDR2 FRNRAP. The CDR3 region has the DNA TGTGCTAGTGGTCCCGGGACAGGGAACACTGAAGCTTTCTTT. Its protein is CASGPGTGNTEAFF.

This clonotype was counted ten times or more. The chain joins TRBV2 to TRBJ2-7, with 7 bases matching TRBD1. Germline values: CDR1 SNHLY, CDR2 FYNNEI. The junction had 16 bases not matched to a gene; V was cut back by 4 bases and J by 7 bases. The CDR3 consists of 16 residues. Here the CDR3 reads CASSVQPNRGPGEQYF. In DNA, the CDR3 is TGTGCCAGCAGTGTACAGCCTAACAGGGGCCCGGGGGAGCAGTACTTC. Full variable domain (rest looked up from reference TRBV2 and TRBJ2-7): EPEVTQTPSHQVTQMGQEVILRCVPISNHLYFYWYRQILGQKVEFLVSFYNNEISEKSEIFDDQFSVERPDGSNFTLKIRSTKLEDSAMYFCASSVQPNRGPGEQYFGPGTRLTVT.

This clonotype was observed a handful of times. The CDR3 DNA is TGTGCCAGCAGCTTGGAAGAGCCAGGACAGTTAAATAACTATGGCTACACCTTC. This translates into CASSLEEPGQLNNYGYTF. The genes are TRBV7-9 and TRBJ1-2, with a possible D match to TRBD1 (6 bases). Between the trimmed V and J ends, which lost 3 bases and 1 base, there was a span of 21 bases. This CDR3 region has 18 residues. Per germline, CDR1 SEHNR and CDR2 FQNEAQ (reference sequence).

The chain carries TRBV7-9 and TRBJ1-2; no definite D call. V lost 2 bases, J lost 8 bases, and 3 bases lay in between. The germline gives CDR1 SEHNR, CDR2 FQNEAQ (reference sequence). CDR3 length equals 10 residues. CDR3 nucleotides: TGTGCCAGCAGCTTACGCGGCTACACCTTC. It translates to CASSLRGYTF. Full variable domain (remainder filled in from reference TRBV7-9 and TRBJ1-2): DTGVSQNPRHKITKRGQNVTFRCDPISEHNRLYWYRQTLGQGPEFLTYFQNEAQLEKSRLLSDRFSAERPKGSFSTLEIQRTEQGDSAMYLCASSLRGYTFGSGTRLTVV.

This clonotype was observed many times. At one end, the junction sequence differs from germline, possibly due to a read error. The gene calls are TRBV28 and TRBJ2-7; D possibly matches TRBD1 or TRBD2 (5 bases each). From germline, CDR1 is MDHEN and CDR2 SYDVKM. The CDR3 length is 12 residues. Written as DNA, the CDR3 is TGCGCCTCGCGAGGGGACTCCTACGAGCAGTACTTC. The encoded protein is CASRGDSYEQYF.

The rearrangement uses TRBV7-9 and TRBJ1-1; 7 bases agree with TRBD1. The V gene's germline CDR1 is SEHNR and CDR2 FQNEAQ (reference sequence). Trimming cost V 5 bases and J 4 bases; bases outside gene matches: 10. The CDR3 consists of 15 residues. CDR3 loop: CASSARGGGVTEAFF. The CDR3 coding sequence is TGTGCCAGCAGCGCAAGAGGAGGGGGCGTCACTGAAGCTTTCTTT.

This clonotype was seen only a few times. The chain employs TRBV28 and TRBJ1-5, with 7 bases identical to TRBD1. Germline V gene sequence: CDR1 MDHEN, CDR2 SYDVKM. The CDR3 has 15 residues. V gave up 2 bases and J gave up 6 bases; unmatched junction bases: 7. CDR3 coding DNA: TGTGCCAGCAGTTTAGAGGGGGCGAGGGGTCAGCCCCAGCATTTT. This encodes CASSLEGARGQPQHF.

The chain is built from TRBV2 and TRBJ2-1; D is unclear. From germline, CDR1 is SNHLY and CDR2 FYNNEI. Trimming stripped 1 base from V and 8 bases from J, with 6 bases between. There are 12 residues in the CDR3. This CDR3 is CASSEGLYEQFF. The DNA for the CDR3 is TGTGCCAGCAGTGAAGGACTGTATGAGCAGTTCTTC.

This clonotype was found many times. The chain carries TRBV28 and TRBJ1-2, with D possibly TRBD1 on 5 matching bases. This CDR3 has 14 amino acids. The V gene's germline CDR1 is MDHEN and CDR2 SYDVKM. Trimming removed 8 bases from V and 4 bases from J, with 17 bases in between. In nucleotides, the CDR3 is TGTGCCAGCCGCGCGTATGGGGCGATCTATGGCTACACCTTC. This codes for CASRAYGAIYGYTF.

This clonotype was observed at least ten times. CDR3 in amino acids: CASSQGLANEQYF. The CDR3 DNA reads TGTGCCAGCAGCCAGGGACTAGCTAACGAGCAGTACTTC. The V and J genes are TRBV27 and TRBJ2-7; 9 nucleotides line up with TRBD2. The CDR3 loop spans 13 amino acids. Trimming took 6 bases from V and 5 from J; bases not matched to a gene: 5. CDR1 is MNHEY, CDR2 SMNVEV, per germline (reference sequence).

As concerns this clonotype: This is likely an artifact of a read error, given a far larger clone one base away. The rearrangement uses TRBV7-2 and TRBJ2-5; possible D gene TRBD1, 6 bases. The DNA end favors TRBJ2-7, so the J call may be wrong. The germline gives CDR1 SGHTA, CDR2 FQGNSA. There are 14 residues in the CDR3. The CDR3 loop is CASSPTGYYYEQYF. The CDR3 DNA reads TGTGCCAGCAGTCCCACAGGGTATTACTACGAGCAGTACTTC.

This clonotype has at least ten counts. This chain connects TRBV12-3 or TRBV12-4 to TRBJ1-2; unclear D gene. V lost 3 bases and J lost 8, with 10 bases in between. The CDR3 contains 12 residues. The CDR3 DNA reads as TGTGCCAGCAGTTTCGGAACGGGGGGCTACACCTTC. This sequence encodes CASSFGTGGYTF.

This clonotype was observed many times. This chain joins TRBV2 and TRBJ1-2; tentative D call: TRBD1 (5 bases). Germline V lookup: CDR1 SNHLY, CDR2 FYNNEI. The CDR3 has 13 residues. Trimming shortened V by 7 bases and J by 4 bases, and 13 bases separated the two germline ends. In DNA, the CDR3 is TGTGCCAGCACCAGGGAAGGCATCTATGGCTACACCTTC. Amino acid sequence: CASTREGIYGYTF.

This clonotype has ten or more counts. The junction does not match germline at one end; this may be a read error. This sequence joins TRBV11-2 and TRBJ2-7; D might be TRBD1 or TRBD2, each matching 5 bases. This CDR3 region has 13 residues. Germline assignment: CDR1 SGHAT and CDR2 FQNNGV. The CDR3: CASSYGASYEQCF. The CDR3 bases are TGTGCCAGCAGCTACGGGGCTTCCTACGAGCAGTGCTTC.

This clonotype was seen a handful of times. V usage is TRBV7-2 and J usage is TRBJ2-4; TRBD2 matches 13 bases. Unmatched junction bases numbered 15, after V lost 5 bases and J lost 2 bases. The CDR3 has 20 amino acids. The V gene's germline CDR1 is SGHTA and CDR2 FQGNSA. The CDR3 nucleotides are TGTGCCAGCAGCCTTTCCTCCGGGACTAGCGGGATTGTTTCCAAAAACATTCAGTACTTC. Its translation is CASSLSSGTSGIVSKNIQYF. Drawing the rest from reference TRBV7-2 and TRBJ2-4, the complete variable domain is GAGVSQSPSNKVTEKGKDVELRCDPISGHTALYWYRQSLGQGLEFLIYFQGNSAPDKSGLPSDRFSAERTGGSVSTLTIQRTQQEDSAVYLCASSLSSGTSGIVSKNIQYFGAGTRLSVL.